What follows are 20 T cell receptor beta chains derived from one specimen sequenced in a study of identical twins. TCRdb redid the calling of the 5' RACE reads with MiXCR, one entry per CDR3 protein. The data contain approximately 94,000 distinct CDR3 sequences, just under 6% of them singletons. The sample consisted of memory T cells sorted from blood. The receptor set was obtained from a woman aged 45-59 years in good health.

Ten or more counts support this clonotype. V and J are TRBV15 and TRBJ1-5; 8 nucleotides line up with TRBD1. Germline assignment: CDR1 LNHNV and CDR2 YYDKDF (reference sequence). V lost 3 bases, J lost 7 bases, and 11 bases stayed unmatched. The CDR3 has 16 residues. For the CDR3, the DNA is TGTGCCACCAGCAGTCCCCGTGGGACAGGTGGACAGCCCCAGCATTTT. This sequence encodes CATSSPRGTGGQPQHF.

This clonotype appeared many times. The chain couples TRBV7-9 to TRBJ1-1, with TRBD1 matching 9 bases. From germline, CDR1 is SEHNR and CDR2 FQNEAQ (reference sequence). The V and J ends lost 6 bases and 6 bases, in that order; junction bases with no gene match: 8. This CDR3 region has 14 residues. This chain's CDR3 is CASRHARQGAEAFF. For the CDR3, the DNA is TGTGCCAGCAGACACGCCAGACAGGGGGCTGAAGCTTTCTTT.

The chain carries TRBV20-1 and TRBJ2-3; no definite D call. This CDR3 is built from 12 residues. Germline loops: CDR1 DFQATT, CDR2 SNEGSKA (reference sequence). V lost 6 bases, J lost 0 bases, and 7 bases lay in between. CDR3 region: CSAPSSTDTQYF. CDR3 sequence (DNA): TGCAGTGCCCCGTCGAGCACAGATACGCAGTATTTT.

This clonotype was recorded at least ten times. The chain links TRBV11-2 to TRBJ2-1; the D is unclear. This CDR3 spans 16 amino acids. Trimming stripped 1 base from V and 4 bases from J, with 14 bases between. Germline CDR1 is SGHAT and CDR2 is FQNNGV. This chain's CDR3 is CASSLGSGGKYNEQFF. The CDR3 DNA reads TGTGCCAGCAGCTTAGGCTCAGGTGGGAAATACAATGAGCAGTTCTTC.

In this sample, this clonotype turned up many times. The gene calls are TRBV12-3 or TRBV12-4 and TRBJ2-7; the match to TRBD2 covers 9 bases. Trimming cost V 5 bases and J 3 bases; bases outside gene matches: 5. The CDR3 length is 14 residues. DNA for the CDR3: TGTGCCAGCAGTCGCAGTAGCGGGGGCTACGAGCAGTACTTC. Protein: CASSRSSGGYEQYF.

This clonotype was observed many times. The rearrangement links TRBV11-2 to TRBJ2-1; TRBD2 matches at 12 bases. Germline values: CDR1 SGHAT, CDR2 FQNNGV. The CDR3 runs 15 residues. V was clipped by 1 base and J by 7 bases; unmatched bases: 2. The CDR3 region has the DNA TGTGCCAGCAGCTTAGGGACTAGCGGGAAGAATGAGCAGTTCTTC. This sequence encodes CASSLGTSGKNEQFF. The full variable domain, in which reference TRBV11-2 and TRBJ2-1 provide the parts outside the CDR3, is EAGVAQSPRYKIIEKRQSVAFWCNPISGHATLYWYQQILGQGPKLLIQFQNNGVVDDSQLPKDRFSAERLKGVDSTLKIQPAKLEDSAVYLCASSLGTSGKNEQFFGPGTRLTVL.

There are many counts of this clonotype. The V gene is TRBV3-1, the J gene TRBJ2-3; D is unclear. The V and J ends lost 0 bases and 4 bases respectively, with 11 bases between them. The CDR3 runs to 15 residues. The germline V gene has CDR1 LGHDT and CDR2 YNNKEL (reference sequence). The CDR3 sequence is CASSQDDRASDTQYF. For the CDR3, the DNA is TGTGCCAGCAGCCAAGATGACCGGGCTTCAGATACGCAGTATTTT.

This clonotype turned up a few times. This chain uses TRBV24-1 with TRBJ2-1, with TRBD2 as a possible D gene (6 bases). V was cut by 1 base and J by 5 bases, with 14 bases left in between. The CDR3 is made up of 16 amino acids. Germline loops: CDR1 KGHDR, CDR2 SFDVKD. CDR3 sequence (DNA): TGTGCCACCAGTGATTTTGGACTATCGGGGGACAATGAGCAGTTCTTC. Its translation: CATSDFGLSGDNEQFF.

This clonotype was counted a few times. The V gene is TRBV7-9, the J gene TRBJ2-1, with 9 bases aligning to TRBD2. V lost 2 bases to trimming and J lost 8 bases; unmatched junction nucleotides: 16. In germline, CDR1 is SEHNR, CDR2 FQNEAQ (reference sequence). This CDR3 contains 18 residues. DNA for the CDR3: TGTGCCAGCAGCTTACCCTTCCGACTTAGCGGGAGTCGAGATGAGCAGTTCTTC. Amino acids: CASSLPFRLSGSRDEQFF.

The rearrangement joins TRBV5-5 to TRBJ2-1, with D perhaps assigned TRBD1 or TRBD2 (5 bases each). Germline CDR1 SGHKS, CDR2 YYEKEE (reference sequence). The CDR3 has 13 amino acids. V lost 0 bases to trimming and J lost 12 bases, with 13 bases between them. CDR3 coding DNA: TGTGCCAGCAGCTTGGGGGGGAGCTGGGGGCAGTTCTTC. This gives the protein CASSLGGSWGQFF.

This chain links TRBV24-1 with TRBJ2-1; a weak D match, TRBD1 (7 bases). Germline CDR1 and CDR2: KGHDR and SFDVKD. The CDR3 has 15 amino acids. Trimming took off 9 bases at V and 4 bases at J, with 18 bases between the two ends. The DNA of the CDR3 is TGTGCCACCGCTTATCAGGGGGGCGCTTACAATGAGCAGTTCTTC. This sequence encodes CATAYQGGAYNEQFF.

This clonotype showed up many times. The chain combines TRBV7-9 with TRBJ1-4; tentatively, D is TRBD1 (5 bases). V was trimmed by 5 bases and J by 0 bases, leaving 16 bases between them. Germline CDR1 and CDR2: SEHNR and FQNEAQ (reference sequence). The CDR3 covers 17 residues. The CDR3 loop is CASSPIGGSTTNEKLFF. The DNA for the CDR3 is TGTGCCAGCAGCCCCATTGGGGGTAGCACAACTAATGAAAAACTGTTTTTT.

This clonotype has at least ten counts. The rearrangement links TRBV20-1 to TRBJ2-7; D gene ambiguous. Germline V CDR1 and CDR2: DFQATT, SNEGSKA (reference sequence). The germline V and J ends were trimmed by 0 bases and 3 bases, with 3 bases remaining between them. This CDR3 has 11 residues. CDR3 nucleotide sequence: TGCAGTGCTAGAGAGAACTACGAGCAGTACTTC. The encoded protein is CSARENYEQYF.

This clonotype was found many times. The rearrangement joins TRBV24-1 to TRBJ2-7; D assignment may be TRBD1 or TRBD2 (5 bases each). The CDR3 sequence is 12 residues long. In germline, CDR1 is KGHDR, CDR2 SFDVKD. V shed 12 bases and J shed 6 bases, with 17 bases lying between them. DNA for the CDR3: TGTGCCGTCGGGGCAGGCCCTGGCGAGCAGTACTTC. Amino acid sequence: CAVGAGPGEQYF.

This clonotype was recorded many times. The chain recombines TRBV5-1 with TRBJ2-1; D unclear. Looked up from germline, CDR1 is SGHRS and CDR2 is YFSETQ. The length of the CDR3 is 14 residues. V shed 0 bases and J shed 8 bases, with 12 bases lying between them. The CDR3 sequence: CASSLAARADEQFF. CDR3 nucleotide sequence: TGCGCCAGCAGCTTGGCGGCCCGAGCCGATGAGCAGTTCTTC.

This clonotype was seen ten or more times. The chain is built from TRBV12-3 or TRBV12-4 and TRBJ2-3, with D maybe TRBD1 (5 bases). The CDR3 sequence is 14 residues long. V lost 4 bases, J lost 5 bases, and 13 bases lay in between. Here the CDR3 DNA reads TGTGCCAGCAGTTCTTCCCGACAGTTAGATACGCAGTATTTT. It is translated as CASSSSRQLDTQYF.

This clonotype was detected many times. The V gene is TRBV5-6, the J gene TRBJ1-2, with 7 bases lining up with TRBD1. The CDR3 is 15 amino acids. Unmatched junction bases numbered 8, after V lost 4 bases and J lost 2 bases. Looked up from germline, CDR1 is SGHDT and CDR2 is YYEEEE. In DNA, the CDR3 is TGTGCCAGCAGCCCCCGGAGACAGGGAAACTATGGCTACACCTTC. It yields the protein CASSPRRQGNYGYTF. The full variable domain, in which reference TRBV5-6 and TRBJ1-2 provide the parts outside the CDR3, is DAGVTQSPTHLIKTRGQQVTLRCSPKSGHDTVSWYQQALGQGPQFIFQYYEEEERQRGNFPDRFSGHQFPNYSSELNVNALLLGDSALYLCASSPRRQGNYGYTFGSGTRLTVV.

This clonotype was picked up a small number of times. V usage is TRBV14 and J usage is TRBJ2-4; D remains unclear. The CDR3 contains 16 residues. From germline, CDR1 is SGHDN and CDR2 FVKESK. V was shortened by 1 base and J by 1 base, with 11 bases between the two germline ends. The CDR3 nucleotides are TGTGCCAGCAGCCAAGCCCGGTCACTGGCCAAAAACATTCAGTACTTC. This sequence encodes CASSQARSLAKNIQYF. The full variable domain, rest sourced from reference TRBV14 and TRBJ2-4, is EAGVTQFPSHSVIEKGQTVTLRCDPISGHDNLYWYRRVMGKEIKFLLHFVKESKQDESGMPNNRFLAERTGGTYSTLKVQPAELEDSGVYFCASSQARSLAKNIQYFGAGTRLSVL.

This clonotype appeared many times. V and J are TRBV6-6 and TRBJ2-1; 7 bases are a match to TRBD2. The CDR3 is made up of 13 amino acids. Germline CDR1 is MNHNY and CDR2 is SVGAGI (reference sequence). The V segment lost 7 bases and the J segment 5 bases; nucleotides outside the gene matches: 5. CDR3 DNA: TGTGCCAGCATGGGGGGGGGGAACAATGAGCAGTTCTTC. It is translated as CASMGGGNNEQFF.

The CDR3 reads CSARDEDKTYEQYF. The CDR3 region has the DNA TGCAGTGCTAGAGATGAGGATAAAACCTACGAGCAGTACTTC. This chain uses TRBV20-1 with TRBJ2-7; D gene uncertain. Germline CDR1 DFQATT, CDR2 SNEGSKA (reference sequence). The V and J ends lost 0 bases and 2 bases respectively, with 11 bases between them. CDR3 length equals 14 residues.